Listed below are T cell receptor beta chains from one sample, sequenced in a study of T-cell reconstitution after alpha-beta-depleted transplantation in children. TCRdb used MiXCR to reprocess the PCR reads, holding one entry per CDR3 protein. The sample shows about 490,000 distinct CDR3 sequences, 10% of them seen only once. Material: PBMCs, obtained before TCRalphabeta/CD19-depleted stem cell transplant. These TCRs come from a child aged 2 to 10 with inherited bone marrow failure, due to receive a stem cell transplant. CDR3s include the opening cysteine and the closing phenylalanine or tryptophan. The order of the fields is J gene, V gene, D gene, clone size, CDR3 protein, CDR3 DNA. A D gene is named only where the DNA matches it firmly. A clone size is listed for some rows: how often the clone was seen (once, few, many), or a class if it is expanded.

>TRBJ2-7|TRBV7-8|.|.
CASSPRDRPSSYEQYF
TGTGCCAGCAGCCCGCGTGACAGACCGAGCTCCTACGAGCAGTACTTC
>TRBJ2-3|TRBV29-1|.|many
CSVENIEGVSTDTQYF
TGCAGCGTTGAAAATATAGAGGGCGTTAGCACAGATACGCAGTATTTT
>TRBJ2-1|TRBV30|.|.
CAWRETGRVDEQFF
TGTGCCTGGAGAGAAACGGGAAGGGTGGATGAGCAGTTCTTC
>TRBJ2-7|TRBV29-1|TRBD2|many
CSVVASGRFYEQYF
TGCAGCGTTGTAGCTAGCGGGAGATTTTACGAGCAGTACTTC
>TRBJ2-7|TRBV6-5|TRBD1|many
CASSYFTGEFSYEQYF
TGTGCCAGCAGTTACTTTACAGGGGAATTCTCCTACGAGCAGTACTTC
>TRBJ2-2|TRBV5-1|TRBD2|few
CASSFRPVAGGSGTGELFF
TGCGCCAGCAGCTTCAGGCCGGTAGCGGGAGGTTCCGGGACCGGGGAGCTGTTTTTT
>TRBJ2-1|TRBV5-1|TRBD2|few
CASSLELKTSGVYNEQFF
TGCGCCAGCAGCTTGGAGCTTAAAACTAGCGGGGTATACAATGAGCAGTTCTTC
>TRBJ1-5|TRBV6-2/TRBV6-3|TRBD1|many
CASSYPWTGEGLNYSNQPQHF
TGTGCCAGCAGTTACCCATGGACAGGGGAAGGGCTCAATTATAGCAATCAGCCCCAGCATTTT
>TRBJ2-2|TRBV10-3|.|many
CATYPARGTGELFF
TGTGCCACGTATCCCGCCCGGGGAACCGGGGAGCTGTTTTTT
>TRBJ2-1|TRBV5-1|.|many
CASSLDAGADEQFF
TGCGCCAGCAGCTTGGATGCGGGGGCTGATGAGCAGTTCTTC
>TRBJ2-7|TRBV6-5|TRBD2|many
CASSYSLIAGGLSYEQYF
TGTGCCAGCAGTTACTCGCTTATAGCGGGAGGGCTCTCCTACGAGCAGTACTTC
>TRBJ2-7|TRBV27|.|many
CASSSSIAEQYF
TGTGCCAGCAGTTCGTCCATCGCCGAGCAGTACTTC
>TRBJ2-1|TRBV24-1|TRBD2|few
CATGTSGVYNEQFF
TGTGCCACCGGGACTAGCGGGGTCTACAATGAGCAGTTCTTC
>TRBJ1-4|TRBV6-1|TRBD1|.
CATAGQGAFGEKLFF
TGTGCCACTGCGGGACAGGGGGCTTTCGGTGAAAAACTGTTTTTT
>TRBJ1-1|TRBV6-2/TRBV6-3|TRBD1|many
CASSYTGGVYPNTEAFF
TGTGCCAGCAGTTATACAGGGGGCGTGTATCCGAACACTGAAGCTTTCTTT
>TRBJ2-1|TRBV5-4|TRBD2|few
CASSLAASGTYNEQFF
TGTGCCAGCAGCTTGGCCGCTAGCGGGACTTACAATGAGCAGTTCTTC
>TRBJ2-1|TRBV20-1|TRBD2|many
CSARTSGSWHEQFF
TGCAGTGCTCGGACTAGCGGGAGCTGGCATGAGCAGTTCTTC
>TRBJ2-2|TRBV10-3|TRBD1|many
CAISEWDRNTGELFF
TGTGCCATCAGTGAGTGGGACAGAAACACCGGGGAGCTGTTTTTT
>TRBJ1-1|TRBV20-1|.|many
CSARGGSPEAFF
TGCAGTGCTAGAGGGGGCAGCCCTGAAGCTTTCTTT
>TRBJ2-1|TRBV3-1|TRBD1|.
CAGSPWTGDPNEQFF
TGTGCCGGCAGCCCCTGGACAGGGGATCCCAATGAGCAGTTCTTC
>TRBJ2-3|TRBV20-1|TRBD2|many
CSAAGTSEGTDTQYF
TGCAGTGCGGCCGGGACTAGCGAGGGCACAGATACGCAGTATTTT
>TRBJ2-7|TRBV19|.|.
CASSIRGPASAYEQYF
TGTGCCAGTAGTATCCGCGGTCCTGCATCCGCCTACGAGCAGTACTTC
>TRBJ2-1|TRBV12-3/TRBV12-4|TRBD2|.
CASQPHGGQLAGLPNEQFF
TGTGCCAGCCAGCCCCACGGGGGGCAGCTAGCGGGATTACCCAATGAGCAGTTCTTC
>TRBJ2-1|TRBV20-1|.|many
CSAKAVLNNEQFF
TGCAGTGCTAAGGCGGTACTAAACAATGAGCAGTTCTTC
>TRBJ2-1|TRBV4-3|TRBD2|few
CASSQDRRREGSYNEQFF
TGCGCCAGCAGCCAAGATCGGAGGCGGGAGGGCTCCTACAATGAGCAGTTCTTC
>TRBJ2-7|TRBV5-6|.|many
CASSLYMGYEQYF
TGTGCCAGCAGCTTGTATATGGGGTACGAGCAGTACTTC
>TRBJ1-4|TRBV4-3|TRBD1|few
CASSRIFNRGRSEKLFF
TGCGCCAGCAGCCGGATTTTTAACAGGGGGAGGAGTGAAAAACTGTTTTTT
>TRBJ2-7|TRBV4-3|TRBD2|.
CASSQVTSAAYEQYF
TGCGCCAGCAGCCAAGTGACTAGCGCAGCCTACGAGCAGTACTTC
>TRBJ2-7|TRBV7-2|.|few
CASSPESDSYEQYF
TGTGCCAGCAGCCCAGAATCCGACTCCTACGAGCAGTACTTC
>TRBJ1-4|TRBV7-2|.|.
CASSLYQGFNEKLFF
TGTGCCAGCAGCTTATATCAGGGCTTTAATGAAAAACTGTTTTTT
>TRBJ1-1|TRBV20-1|.|.
CSARAGPRTEAFF
TGCAGTGCTAGAGCGGGGCCGAGGACTGAAGCTTTCTTT
>TRBJ2-1|TRBV7-2|TRBD2|few
CASRGTSGRASYNEQFF
TGTGCCAGCCGCGGGACTAGCGGGAGGGCTTCCTACAATGAGCAGTTCTTC
>TRBJ1-6|TRBV12-3/TRBV12-4|TRBD1|.
CASSLPGQGSPLHF
TGTGCCAGCAGTTTACCGGGACAGGGTTCACCCCTCCACTTT
>TRBJ1-2|TRBV4-3|.|many
CASSQEAGTSGYTF
TGCGCCAGCAGCCAAGAGGCCGGGACAAGCGGCTACACCTTC
>TRBJ2-3|TRBV4-1|.|many
CASSQDGSGISTDTQYF
TGCGCCAGCAGCCAAGACGGGTCAGGGATAAGTACAGATACGCAGTATTTT